A single sample is the source of the 8 T cell receptor beta chains below, sequenced in a study of T-cell reconstitution after alpha-beta-depleted transplantation in children. The authors prepared the TCRbeta library with unique molecular identifiers. Using its own MiXCR run on the PCR reads, TCRdb lists one record per CDR3 protein. Counted here are hundreds of thousands of distinct CDR3 sequences, approximately 32% occurring once; the ten biggest clones make up 2% to 3%. The specimen comprised PBMCs from the stem cell graft donor, sampled from the stem cell graft. The receptors come from a human donor who donated a stem cell graft to a child with aplastic anemia.

This chain connects TRBV12-3 or TRBV12-4 to TRBJ2-3, with 8 bases aligning to TRBD2. Germline trimming cut 6 bases from V and 2 bases from J; bases unmatched to any gene: 13. CDR3 length: 17 amino acids. The CDR3 protein is CASSRGGAPTHTDTQYF. The CDR3 coding sequence is TGTGCCAGCAGCCGGGGGGGGGCTCCCACCCACACAGATACGCAGTATTTT.

The chain uses TRBV20-1 and TRBJ2-1; 11 bases agree with TRBD2. The J segment lost 8 bases and the V segment lost 5 bases, leaving 11 bases of the junction unmatched. CDR3 length equals 15 residues. CDR1 is DFQATT and CDR2 is SNEGSKA in the germline V gene (reference sequence). The CDR3 loop is CSAPSPSGRLDEQFF. The CDR3 DNA reads as TGCAGTGCTCCCTCCCCTAGCGGGAGGTTGGATGAGCAGTTCTTC.

At least ten counts were recorded for this clonotype. V usage is TRBV6-5 and J usage is TRBJ1-1, with D possibly TRBD1 on 5 matching bases. The CDR3 totals 13 residues. Germline CDR1 is MNHEY and CDR2 is SVGAGI. The V gene lost 2 bases and the J gene lost 4 bases, with 8 bases spanning the gap. CDR3 sequence (DNA): TGTGCCAGCAGTTACGAGAGGGGCACTGAAGCTTTCTTT. Its translation is CASSYERGTEAFF.

The rearrangement links TRBV20-1 to TRBJ2-2, with D maybe TRBD1 (8 bases). Germline CDR1 is DFQATT and CDR2 is SNEGSKA (reference sequence). The CDR3 runs 14 residues. V shed 1 base and J shed 5 bases, with 11 bases lying between them. This CDR3 is CSARVQGGTGELFF. The CDR3 DNA is TGCAGTGCTAGAGTACAGGGGGGGACCGGGGAGCTGTTTTTT.

V usage is TRBV7-2 and J usage is TRBJ2-1; a possible D gene is TRBD2 (5 bases). Germline values: CDR1 SGHTA, CDR2 FQGNSA. The V end was cut by 6 bases, the J end by 5 bases, with 11 bases between. The CDR3 spans 13 residues. This CDR3 is CASRNEGDNEQFF. The CDR3, as DNA: TGTGCCAGCAGGAATGAGGGCGACAATGAGCAGTTCTTC.

This clonotype came up a few times. The chain uses TRBV30 and TRBJ1-6, with D possibly being TRBD1 (6 bases). The germline CDR1 and CDR2 sequences are GTSNPN and SVGIG (reference sequence). The germline V and J ends were trimmed by 7 bases and 3 bases, with 10 bases remaining between them. The CDR3 runs 13 residues. CDR3 protein: CASDSYYNSPLHF. CDR3 DNA: TGTGCCTCGGACAGCTACTATAATTCACCCCTCCACTTT.

This clonotype has just a few counts. The V call is TRBV15, the J call TRBJ2-1, with 9 bases identical to TRBD2. The CDR3 is 14 residues long. V gave up 5 bases and J gave up 3 bases; unmatched junction bases: 2. Germline V gene data show CDR1 as LNHNV and CDR2 as YYDKDF (reference sequence). The CDR3 reads CATSWTSVYNEQFF. The CDR3 coding sequence is TGTGCCACCAGCTGGACTAGCGTCTACAATGAGCAGTTCTTC.

This clonotype was seen a few times. This chain links TRBV4-3 with TRBJ2-1, with D uncertain. The CDR3 contains 17 residues. V lost 1 base and J 0 bases, leaving 13 bases between the germline ends. Germline-derived CDR1 and CDR2 are LGHNA and YSLEER. CDR3 residues: CASSQGTLLSSYNEQFF. The CDR3 DNA reads TGCGCCAGCAGCCAAGGCACACTTCTTAGCTCCTACAATGAGCAGTTCTTC.